This TCR beta chain was captured in a study of tumor and adjacent non-tumor tissue in lung cancer. Comment on this clonotype: A single base separates this from a much larger clone, so it may be a read error.

Trimming removed 7 bases at V and 2 bases at J, with 12 bases between. The CDR3 consists of 14 residues. CDR1 is MNHNY, CDR2 SVGAGI, per germline (reference sequence). A modified ARM-PCR protocol with three rounds of nested PCR amplified TCRbeta. TCRdb processed the multiplex PCR reads anew with MiXCR; each CDR3 protein has one entry. Here the sample spans 77,000 or so distinct CDR3 sequences, over 65% being singletons. The template was RNA from unsorted bulk tissue. Distant lung tissue was collected more than 3 cm away from the tumor edge. The sample comprised distant non-tumor lung tissue. The chain recombines TRBV6-6 with TRBJ1-5; D possibly corresponds to TRBD1 (5 bases). This clonotype was obtained from a man in his sixties or seventies with non-small cell lung cancer. This CDR3 is CASMGGWGNQPQHF. The CDR3 DNA reads TGTGCCAGCATGGGGGGATGGGGCAATCAGCCCCAGCATTTT.